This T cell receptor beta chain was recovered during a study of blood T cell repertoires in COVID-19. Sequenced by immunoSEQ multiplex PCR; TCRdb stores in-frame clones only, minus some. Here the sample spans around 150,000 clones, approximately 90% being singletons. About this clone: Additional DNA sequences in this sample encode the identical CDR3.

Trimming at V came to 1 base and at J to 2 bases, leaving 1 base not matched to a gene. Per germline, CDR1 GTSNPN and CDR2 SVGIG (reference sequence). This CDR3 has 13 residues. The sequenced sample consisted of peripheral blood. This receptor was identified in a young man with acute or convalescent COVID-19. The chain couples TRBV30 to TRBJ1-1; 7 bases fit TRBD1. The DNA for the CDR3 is TGTGCCTGGAGTGGGACAGGTAACACTGAAGCTTTCTTT. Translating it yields CAWSGTGNTEAFF.